Sequencing of this TCR beta chain was carried out in a study of blood T cell repertoires in COVID-19 (TCRdb year 2020). As for the study more broadly: Samples from collaborators originated in the United States, Italy and Spain and spanned both the acute and convalescent phases of COVID-19. Where HLA class I and class II types were available, the types were taken from metadata supplied by the sample provider, not from assay-based typing. Deeply sampled blood TCRbeta repertoires from subjects exposed to, actively infected with, or recovered from COVID-19 were included in the dataset. A freely available public database, intended as a resource for researchers studying the immune response to SARS-CoV-2, is where the repertoires were released. The material from the prospective study consisted of cDNA or gDNA derived from T cells, B-cell-depleted T cells, or PBMCs. Sample metadata almost always included a de-identified subject ID, COVID-19 status, age in years and sex. The samples were drawn from the first 160 participants of the ongoing ImmuneRACE study and from 1,254 subjects provided by 6 global collaborators.

Note on this clone: Its antigen remains undetermined. Base qualities are not at hand, and no much larger clone is one base apart.

The CDR3 has 16 amino acids, counting the end cysteine and phenylalanine. Only CDR3 DNA remains: 48 bases, in frame from the first base. V and J are trimmed by 4 bases and 6 bases, and the gene matches miss 10 bases of the junction. CDR1 MGHRA and CDR2 YSYEKL are derived from the germline V gene. TCRbeta CDR3 regions were amplified from genomic DNA using the immunoSEQ Assay, a bias-controlled multiplex PCR. The authors processed their data as follows. Nucleated cell counts per sample were estimated from amplification of reference gene primers within the assay. To quantify the absolute abundance of each unique TCRbeta CDR3 rearrangement, sequence reads were collapsed and filtered. Productive Simpson clonality was computed per sample as the square root of Simpson's diversity index over productive rearrangements. TCRdb retrieved this table from immuneACCESS and kept in-frame rearrangements only. Not all clones are present; in checked studies, unresolved V genes account for under half, and no reason is known for the remainder. The V and J calls and clone size are taken from that table; D and trimming were inferred from the DNA. The sample has more than 110,000 clones on record, approximately 84% of them singletons. Clones ranked in the top ten supply roughly 8.6% of the sample.

On the study overall, not on this receptor specifically: Clinical and demographic metadata were provided uncurated, with the amount varying by source and participant.

Collaborating institutions collected whole blood in K2EDTA tubes following their own protocols. For TCRbeta analysis, collaborators shipped samples in one of three forms: frozen whole blood, isolated PBMCs, or DNA extracted from either of those sample types. The origin of this receptor is an elderly woman in a cohort sampled during active or convalescent COVID-19. The chain is made from TRBV4-1 and TRBJ2-1, and TRBD2 matches 9 of the central bases. Sequenced sample: peripheral blood. The nucleotide sequence is given as TGCGCCAGCAGCCCCGCCGGGACTAGCTCGGCCAATGAGCAGTTCTTC. Its amino acids are CASSPAGTSSANEQFF.